These T cell receptor beta chains were read from a single sample in a study of early T cells in non-severe SARS-CoV-2 infection. TCRdb passed the 5' RACE reads through MiXCR, listing each CDR3 protein once. Among about 58,000 distinct CDR3 sequences, 9.5% to 15% were seen once, and the ten largest hold about 4%. Sequenced sample: whole blood. The receptors were gathered from an adult who was a healthcare worker with PCR-confirmed SARS-CoV-2 infection or an uninfected control (not recorded which). Each CDR3 is given with its conserved first and last residue. A D gene is named only where the DNA matches it firmly. Only some rows state a clone size, as once, few, many or a class for expanded clones.

D	size	V	J	DNA	CDR3
NA	NA	TRBV20-1	TRBJ2-7	TGCAGTGCTAGTCCCCCACTCGGGGGACATTCCTACGAGCAGTACTTC	CSASPPLGGHSYEQYF
NA	medium-sized	TRBV27	TRBJ2-1	TGTGCCAGCAGTCTGGCGGGCTCCTACAATGAGCAGTTCTTC	CASSLAGSYNEQFF
TRBD1	many	TRBV11-3	TRBJ2-3	TGTGCCAGCAGCCCCGCGACAGGGAGAGGGAGCACAGATACGCAGTATTTT	CASSPATGRGSTDTQYF
TRBD2	few	TRBV4-1	TRBJ2-6	TGCGCCAGCAGCCAAGCTACTAGCGGCTACTTCTCTGGGGCCAACGTCCTGACTTTC	CASSQATSGYFSGANVLTF
TRBD2	few	TRBV28	TRBJ2-1	TGTGCCAGCAGCAGGCGGGGTAGCGGGTCGCCGGAGCAGTTCTTC	CASSRRGSGSPEQFF
NA	NA	TRBV28	TRBJ1-2	TGTGCCAGCAGTTTGAGAGCGCGAGGCTACACCTTC	CASSLRARGYTF
TRBD2	NA	TRBV20-1	TRBJ2-3	TGCAGTGTTTTCCTTAGACTAGCGGGCCCAACAGATACGCAGTATTTT	CSVFLRLAGPTDTQYF
TRBD2	few	TRBV27	TRBJ2-3	TGTGCCAGCAGTTTAACTAGCGGGGCCCAGGGGGGAGATACGCAGTATTTT	CASSLTSGAQGGDTQYF
NA	many	TRBV7-6	TRBJ1-3	TGTGCCAGCAGCTCCCCAGGGGTCAACTCTGGAAACACCATATATTTT	CASSSPGVNSGNTIYF
NA	NA	TRBV20-1	TRBJ2-7	TGCAGTGCTAGAGCGGGAGCGGGTTTCGAGCAGTACTTC	CSARAGAGFEQYF
NA	many	TRBV27	TRBJ2-7	TGTGCCAGCAGTTTACAAGGAGGGGCACCCTACGAGCAGTACTTC	CASSLQGGAPYEQYF
NA	NA	TRBV7-3	TRBJ2-3	TGTGCCAGCAGCTTACAGGTTTTCGGCACAGATACGCAGTATTTT	CASSLQVFGTDTQYF
TRBD1	few	TRBV30	TRBJ1-3	TGTGCCCGGGAAAAGCAGGGGGTTAAGGACTCTGGAAACACCATATATTTT	CAREKQGVKDSGNTIYF
TRBD1	few	TRBV20-1	TRBJ2-2	TGCAGTGCTAGAAGGACAGGGGGCCACGGGGAGCTGTTTTTT	CSARRTGGHGELFF
NA	NA	TRBV7-2	TRBJ2-1	TGTGCCAGCAGCTTAAAATTGGTTTCAGATGAGCAGTTCTTC	CASSLKLVSDEQFF
NA	NA	TRBV24-1	TRBJ2-2	TGTGCCACCAGTGATTTGCCGAACCCCGGGGAGCTGTTTTTT	CATSDLPNPGELFF
NA	few	TRBV20-1	TRBJ2-5	TGCAGTGCTAGAGATCCTAGTTTAGAGACCCAGTACTTC	CSARDPSLETQYF
TRBD2	many	TRBV29-1	TRBJ2-2	TGCAGCGTTGCTAGCGGTCCGACCGGGGAGCTGTTTTTT	CSVASGPTGELFF
NA	few	TRBV29-1	TRBJ2-5	TGCAGCGTTGAGCAGTCTGGGGAGACCCAGTACTTC	CSVEQSGETQYF
TRBD2	few	TRBV7-2	TRBJ2-1	TGTGCCAGCAGCCCCGGGACTAGCGGGAGTCGGCAGTTCTTC	CASSPGTSGSRQFF
TRBD2	few	TRBV6-4	TRBJ2-2	TGTGCCAGCAGTGAACTAGCGAAAACCGGGGAGCTGTTTTTT	CASSELAKTGELFF
TRBD1	few	TRBV7-2	TRBJ2-7	TGTGCCAGCAGCATACCTAGGGGGCCCTACGAGCAGTACTTC	CASSIPRGPYEQYF
NA	few	TRBV20-1	TRBJ1-1	TGCAGTGCTAGAGAGGACAGATACACTGAAGCTTTCTTT	CSAREDRYTEAFF
NA	NA	TRBV11-2	TRBJ2-5	TGTGCCAGCAGCTTATGGTGGTCCCAAGAGACCCAGTACTTC	CASSLWWSQETQYF
TRBD1	many	TRBV5-1	TRBJ1-2	TGCGCCAGCAGCCTCCCTCGAGGGGGCGACAACTATGGCTACACCTTC	CASSLPRGGDNYGYTF